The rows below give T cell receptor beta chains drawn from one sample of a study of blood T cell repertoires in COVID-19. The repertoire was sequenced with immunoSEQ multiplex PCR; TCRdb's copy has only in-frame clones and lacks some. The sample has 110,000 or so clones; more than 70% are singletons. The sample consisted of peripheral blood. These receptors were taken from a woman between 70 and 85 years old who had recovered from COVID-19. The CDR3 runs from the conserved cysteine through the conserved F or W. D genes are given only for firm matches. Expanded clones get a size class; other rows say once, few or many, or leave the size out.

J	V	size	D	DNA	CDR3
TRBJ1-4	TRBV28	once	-	TGTGCCAGCAGTTTATCGGCAGGAAATGAAAAACTGTTTTTT	CASSLSAGNEKLFF
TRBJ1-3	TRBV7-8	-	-	TGTGCCAGCAGCTTCGTACGAGGCTCTGGAAACACCATATATTTT	CASSFVRGSGNTIYF
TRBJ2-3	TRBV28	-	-	TGTGCCAGCAGTCCACCTCGTTTTGCCCAGGGGTGGGCAGATACGCAGTATTTT	CASSPPRFAQGWADTQYF
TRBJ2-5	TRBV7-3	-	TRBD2	TGTGCCAGCAGCTTAACGGGTCTAGCGGGAGAGACCCAGTACTTC	CASSLTGLAGETQYF
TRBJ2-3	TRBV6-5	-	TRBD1	TGTGCCAGCAGCAGGACAGGGGCCACAGATACGCAGTATTTT	CASSRTGATDTQYF
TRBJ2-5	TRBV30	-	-	TGTGCCTGGGGCCCCGGCGGAGAGACCCAGTACTTC	CAWGPGGETQYF
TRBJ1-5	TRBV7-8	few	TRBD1	TGTGCCAGCAGCCGGGACAGGGGGCAGCCCCAGCATTTT	CASSRDRGQPQHF
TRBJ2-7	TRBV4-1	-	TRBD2	TGCGCCAGCAGCCCCCGCGGGACTAGCGGTGCTTACGAGCAGTACTTC	CASSPRGTSGAYEQYF
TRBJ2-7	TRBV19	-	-	TGTGCCAGTAGCCAGGACAGCGATAGAATTTCCTACGAGCAGTACTTC	CASSQDSDRISYEQYF
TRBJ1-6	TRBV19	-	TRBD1	TGTGCCAGTAGTACCGGACAGGGGGGATCACCCCTCCACTTT	CASSTGQGGSPLHF
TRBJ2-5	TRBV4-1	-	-	TGCGCCAGCAGCCAAGAACCCAGGGGTATATTACTTCCCCAAGAGACCCAGTACTTC	CASSQEPRGILLPQETQYF
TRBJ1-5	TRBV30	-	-	TGTGCCTGGAGTGTAAGGCGGACAGCCGCCTATAGCAATCAGCCCCAGCATTTT	CAWSVRRTAAYSNQPQHF
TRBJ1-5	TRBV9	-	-	TGTGCCAGCAAACCCCCCCTCAGGGAAAGGAATAGCAATCAGCCCCAGCATTTT	CASKPPLRERNSNQPQHF
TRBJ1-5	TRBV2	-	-	TGTGCCAGCAGTATAAACAGGGAAGGCGGTAGCAATCAGCCCCAGCATTTT	CASSINREGGSNQPQHF
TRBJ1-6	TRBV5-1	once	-	TGCGCCAGCAGCTTGGCCGACAGAAATTCACCCCTCCACTTT	CASSLADRNSPLHF
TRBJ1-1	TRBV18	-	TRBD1	TGTGCCAGCTCACACGTTGGCCAGGGGGGAGCTTTCTTT	CASSHVGQGGAFF